The entry below gives a single T cell receptor beta chain sequence along with its context. Its target is unknown. One base away lies a much larger clone, so this may be a sequencing read error. The sample belongs to a study of identical twins. General study points: Researchers reported weaker excess twin sharing in beta out-of-frame sequences. Out-of-frame alpha sequences common to twins exhibited an excess of low generation probability.

TCRdb used MiXCR to reprocess the 5' RACE reads, holding one entry per CDR3 protein. The table includes a few hundred thousand distinct CDR3 sequences, about 18% detected once. This receptor was identified in a man aged 45-65 years in good health. Sequencing was carried out using naive T cells sorted from blood.

In nucleotides, the CDR3 is TGCAGTGCTAGAGCTACGGACAGCGACTCAGATACGCAGTATTTT. Translation: CSARATDSDSDTQYF. The chain is built from TRBV20-1 and TRBJ2-3, with a tentative D call TRBD1 (6 bases). The CDR3 length is 15 residues. V was pared by 1 base and J by 4 bases, with 15 bases between. The V gene's germline CDR1 is DFQATT and CDR2 SNEGSKA (reference sequence).